These 30 T cell receptor beta chains were all obtained from the same sample, sequenced in a study of CD8 T cells in Susac syndrome. Reverse transcription used about 0.45 to 1 ug RNA and random hexamers. A single record per CDR3 protein comes from TCRdb applying MiXCR to the immunoSEQ multiplex PCR reads. The sample shows about 180,000 distinct CDR3 sequences, 93% of them seen only once. What was sequenced was CD4+ T cells from PBMCs. These receptor sequences come from a human donor with multiple sclerosis.

The chain uses TRBV20-1 and TRBJ2-3; 7 bases match TRBD1. This CDR3 spans 14 amino acids. Germline V gives CDR1 DFQATT, CDR2 SNEGSKA (reference sequence). V was clipped by 7 bases and J by 2 bases; unmatched bases: 9. The CDR3 DNA sequence: TGCAGTGTTAACCGGGACAGCCACACAGATACGCAGTATTTT. Translated: CSVNRDSHTDTQYF.

The CDR3: CASSVGAGGAYEQYF. CDR3 sequence (DNA): TGTGCCAGCAGCGTAGGGGCGGGGGGGGCCTACGAGCAGTACTTC. The chain couples TRBV9 to TRBJ2-7; 9 bases line up with TRBD2. CDR3 length: 15 residues. J was trimmed by 2 bases and V by 0 bases; bases with no gene match: 3. Looked up from germline, CDR1 is SGDLS and CDR2 is YYNGEE. The full variable domain, rest sourced from reference TRBV9 and TRBJ2-7, is DSGVTQTPKHLITATGQRVTLRCSPRSGDLSVYWYQQSLDQGLQFLIQYYNGEERAKGNILERFSAQQFPDLHSELNLSSLELGDSALYFCASSVGAGGAYEQYFGPGTRLTVT.

The chain is built from TRBV18 and TRBJ1-2; D possibly corresponds to TRBD1 (5 bases). The CDR3 contains 16 residues. V gave up 3 bases and J gave up 4 bases, with 18 bases separating them. CDR1 is KGHSH, CDR2 LQKENI, per germline. This chain's CDR3 is CASSPLTRDRGYGYTF. As DNA, the CDR3 is TGTGCCAGCTCACCCCTAACGAGGGATAGGGGCTATGGCTACACCTTC.

This clonotype was counted a single time. The V gene is TRBV19, the J gene TRBJ1-2, with D possibly matching TRBD1 (6 bases). CDR1 and CDR2 (germline): LNHDA, SQIVND (reference sequence). The CDR3 has 14 residues. Trimming took 6 bases from V and 4 from J, leaving 15 bases between them. This chain's CDR3 is CASRSGGQTYGYTF. The CDR3 DNA reads as TGTGCCAGTAGGTCCGGCGGACAGACCTATGGCTACACCTTC.

The chain links TRBV27 to TRBJ2-7; perhaps D is TRBD1 or TRBD2 (5 bases each). V was shortened by 5 bases and J by 5 bases, with 13 bases between the two germline ends. This CDR3 contains 13 residues. Germline V gene data show CDR1 as MNHEY and CDR2 as SMNVEV (reference sequence). The CDR3 spells CASSPHGGNEQYF. The DNA of the CDR3 is TGTGCCAGCAGTCCCCATGGGGGAAACGAGCAGTACTTC.

This chain uses TRBV29-1 with TRBJ1-1; 9 nucleotides match TRBD1. The CDR3 contains 14 residues. After removal of 7 bases from V and 5 bases from J, the junction contained 11 bases not matched to a gene. Germline V CDR1 and CDR2: SQVTM, ANQGSEA. This CDR3 is CSAKAGTGKTEAFF. CDR3 nucleotide sequence: TGCAGCGCAAAGGCCGGGACAGGGAAAACTGAAGCTTTCTTT.

The chain joins TRBV12-3 or TRBV12-4 to TRBJ1-2; D gene unclear. V gave up 4 bases and J gave up 8 bases, with 14 bases separating them. The CDR3 consists of 13 residues. CDR3 in DNA: TGTGCCAGCAGTTCCCCACCGACCCGGGGCTACACCTTC. This encodes CASSSPPTRGYTF.

The chain couples TRBV5-1 to TRBJ2-7; 9 bases are shared with TRBD1. Germline trimming cut 5 bases from V and 0 bases from J; bases unmatched to any gene: 3. CDR1 and CDR2 from the germline V gene are SGHRS and YFSETQ. The CDR3 covers 14 residues. The DNA for the CDR3 is TGCGCCAGCAGACGGGACAGGGACTCCTACGAGCAGTACTTC. Protein: CASRRDRDSYEQYF.

The J gene is TRBJ2-5, the V gene TRBV15, with D possibly being TRBD1 (5 bases). The ends were cut back, 8 bases at V and 1 base at J, with 17 bases in the middle. CDR3 length equals 15 residues. Per the germline V gene, CDR1 is LNHNV and CDR2 is YYDKDF (reference sequence). CDR3 protein: CATSLLGQGQETQYF. The CDR3 nucleotides are TGTGCCACCTCGCTTCTAGGGCAGGGCCAAGAGACCCAGTACTTC.

The genes are TRBV6-2 or TRBV6-3 and TRBJ2-3; D tentatively fits TRBD1 or TRBD2 (5 bases each). This CDR3 is 15 amino acids long. Germline assignment: CDR1 MNHEY and CDR2 SVGEGT. The V and J ends lost 6 bases and 4 bases respectively, with 17 bases between them. The CDR3 region is CASSPGLGPSDTQYF. For the CDR3, the DNA is TGTGCCAGCAGCCCGGGGTTGGGGCCCTCAGATACGCAGTATTTT.

The V gene is TRBV5-1, the J gene TRBJ1-6, with D perhaps matching TRBD1 (6 bases). Trimming removed 4 bases at V and 7 bases at J, with 12 bases between. There are 14 residues in the CDR3. Germline V gene data show CDR1 as SGHRS and CDR2 as YFSETQ. CDR3 sequence: CASSVGQPNSPLHF. The DNA of the CDR3 is TGCGCCAGCAGCGTTGGACAGCCCAATTCACCCCTCCACTTT. The full variable domain, in which reference TRBV5-1 and TRBJ1-6 provide the parts outside the CDR3, is KAGVTQTPRYLIKTRGQQVTLSCSPISGHRSVSWYQQTPGQGLQFLFEYFSETQRNKGNFPGRFSGRQFSNSRSEMNVSTLELGDSALYLCASSVGQPNSPLHFGNGTRLTVT.

The V gene is TRBV20-1, the J gene TRBJ2-2; 10 bases fit TRBD1. The CDR3 extends over 14 amino acids. V shed 4 bases and J 7 bases; nucleotides not matched to a gene: 6. Looked up from germline, CDR1 is DFQATT and CDR2 is SNEGSKA (reference sequence). The CDR3 region is CSAKPGQGIGELFF. The DNA of the CDR3 is TGCAGTGCTAAGCCGGGACAGGGGATCGGGGAGCTGTTTTTT.

This chain connects TRBV29-1 to TRBJ2-7; 9 nucleotides line up with TRBD1. The CDR3 runs to 13 residues. V lost 7 bases to trimming and J lost 0 bases; unmatched junction nucleotides: 4. Germline CDR1 is SQVTM and CDR2 is ANQGSEA. The CDR3 nucleotides read TGCAGCGCGCGGGGACAGGGCTCCTACGAGCAGTACTTC. Its protein is CSARGQGSYEQYF.

The chain carries TRBV20-1 and TRBJ2-5, with D possibly being TRBD2 (6 bases). Looked up from germline, CDR1 is DFQATT and CDR2 is SNEGSKA (reference sequence). This CDR3 is 12 amino acids long. Trimming took off 7 bases at V and 3 bases at J, with 12 bases between the two ends. DNA of the CDR3: TGCAGTGGAAGGACGGGGGAAGAGACCCAGTACTTC. The encoded protein is CSGRTGEETQYF.

The gene calls are TRBV6-2 or TRBV6-3 and TRBJ2-7; TRBD1 aligns across 8 bases. Trimming cost V 6 bases and J 3 bases; bases outside gene matches: 13. The CDR3 has 16 amino acids. CDR1 and CDR2 (germline): MNHEY, SVGEGT. The CDR3 loop is CASSGQGNPKYYEQYF. DNA for the CDR3: TGTGCCAGCAGCGGACAGGGAAACCCAAAATACTACGAGCAGTACTTC.

The chain links TRBV20-1 to TRBJ1-1; D gene ambiguous. Germline CDR1 is DFQATT and CDR2 is SNEGSKA (reference sequence). CDR3 length: 13 amino acids. V gave up 2 bases and J gave up 5 bases, with 12 bases separating them. CDR3 bases: TGCAGTGCTAGACCGTCAGGAGGGACTGAAGCTTTCTTT. Protein sequence: CSARPSGGTEAFF.

V is TRBV28 and J is TRBJ1-5, with a possible D match to TRBD1 (5 bases). Germline CDR1 is MDHEN and CDR2 is SYDVKM. The ends were cut back, 6 bases at V and 3 bases at J, with 15 bases in the middle. The CDR3 spans 15 residues. The chain's CDR3 is CASRSGGTVNQPQHF. The CDR3 DNA reads TGTGCCAGCAGGTCTGGGGGAACCGTCAATCAGCCCCAGCATTTT.

The CDR3: CASSFGTSIETQYF. The DNA for the CDR3 is TGTGCCAGCAGCTTCGGGACTAGCATTGAGACCCAGTACTTC. This chain links TRBV7-8 with TRBJ2-5; 9 bases agree with TRBD2. V lost 3 bases and J lost 5; bases outside the gene matches: 4. This CDR3 is 14 amino acids long. In germline, CDR1 is SGHVS, CDR2 FQNEAQ. Filled out from reference TRBV7-8 and TRBJ2-5, the complete variable domain reads GAGVSQSPRYKVAKRGQDVALRCDPISGHVSLFWYQQALGQGPEFLTYFQNEAQLDKSGLPSDRFFAERPEGSVSTLKIQRTQQEDSAVYLCASSFGTSIETQYFGPGTRLLVL.

The chain couples TRBV5-4 to TRBJ2-7; the match to TRBD2 covers 11 bases. The CDR3 totals 17 residues. Germline V gene sequence: CDR1 SGHNT, CDR2 YYREEE (reference sequence). Trimming at V came to 2 bases and at J to 4 bases, leaving 11 bases not matched to a gene. The CDR3 region is CASSFYTKRLAGYEQYF. CDR3 bases: TGTGCCAGCAGCTTTTATACCAAGAGACTAGCGGGATACGAGCAGTACTTC.

This clonotype was counted between two and nine times. The chain combines TRBV2 with TRBJ2-1, with TRBD2 matching 7 bases. Germline CDR1 reads SNHLY; CDR2 reads FYNNEI. The CDR3 covers 14 residues. Losses at the gene ends were 7 bases for V and 7 bases for J; bases not matched to a gene: 10. CDR3 loop: CASTVEGEGNEQFF. CDR3 coding DNA: TGTGCCAGCACCGTAGAAGGGGAGGGGAATGAGCAGTTCTTC.

The V call is TRBV6-2 or TRBV6-3, the J call TRBJ1-2; 9 bases fit TRBD1. The CDR3 is 16 amino acids. The germline CDR1 and CDR2 sequences are MNHEY and SVGEGT. The V segment lost 4 bases and the J segment 0 bases; nucleotides outside the gene matches: 6. The CDR3 coding sequence is TGTGCCAGCAGTTGGGACAGGGCACGGACTAACTATGGCTACACCTTC. Translation: CASSWDRARTNYGYTF.

The chain has TRBV2 and TRBJ2-7; D might be TRBD1 or TRBD2, each matching 5 bases. V dropped 7 bases and J dropped 2 bases, with 12 bases sitting between them. This CDR3 region has 13 residues. Germline loops: CDR1 SNHLY, CDR2 FYNNEI. CDR3 nucleotides: TGTGCCAGCACCGGGACGGAGACCTACGAGCAGTACTTC. It encodes CASTGTETYEQYF.

The chain employs TRBV3-1 and TRBJ2-7; D not certain. The CDR3 runs to 12 residues. Germline CDR1 and CDR2: LGHDT and YNNKEL (reference sequence). Trimming cost V 1 base and J 3 bases, with 4 bases left between them. The chain's CDR3 is CASSQVDYEQYF. DNA for the CDR3: TGTGCCAGCAGCCAAGTGGACTACGAGCAGTACTTC.

The rearrangement uses TRBV20-1 and TRBJ2-3, with 10 positions matching TRBD1. The germline CDR1 and CDR2 sequences are DFQATT and SNEGSKA (reference sequence). J lost 6 bases, V lost 6 bases, and 12 bases had no gene match. This CDR3 spans 15 amino acids. CDR3 protein: CSAVDRGMPADTQYF. The CDR3 nucleotides read TGCAGTGCAGTGGACAGGGGGATGCCCGCGGATACGCAGTATTTT.

The chain uses TRBV4-3 and TRBJ2-2, with 9 bases that match TRBD1. The CDR3 length is 16 residues. Looked up from germline, CDR1 is LGHNA and CDR2 is YSLEER. The V gene end was trimmed by 0 bases and the J gene end by 6 bases; junction bases not matched to a gene: 5. CDR3 amino acids: CASSQERTGVAGELFF. Written as DNA, the CDR3 is TGCGCCAGCAGCCAAGAACGGACAGGGGTGGCCGGGGAGCTGTTTTTT.

This chain joins TRBV7-2 and TRBJ2-1; D not certain. Trimming pared 7 bases from V and 0 bases from J, leaving 13 bases between. The germline gives CDR1 SGHTA, CDR2 FQGNSA. The CDR3 is 15 amino acids. The CDR3, as DNA: TGTGCCAGCACCGTCGCAGCGACCTCCTACAATGAGCAGTTCTTC. Its translation: CASTVAATSYNEQFF.

V is TRBV5-1 and J is TRBJ2-4; no definite D call. The CDR3 sequence is 15 residues long. V was trimmed by 2 bases and J by 0 bases, leaving 9 bases between them. Germline V CDR1 and CDR2: SGHRS, YFSETQ. CDR3 nucleotide sequence: TGCGCCAGCAGCTTAATGGATGGAGCCAAAAACATTCAGTACTTC. Its protein product is CASSLMDGAKNIQYF.

The CDR3 DNA reads as TGTGCCAGCAGCTTAGATCAGGGAGGGTCTGGAGCCTCCTACGAGCAGTACTTC. Residues: CASSLDQGGSGASYEQYF. The rearrangement uses TRBV11-3 and TRBJ2-7; 7 bases agree with TRBD2. The CDR3 is made up of 18 amino acids. V was clipped by 0 bases and J by 0 bases; unmatched bases: 11. Germline loops: CDR1 SGHNT, CDR2 YENEEA.

The chain combines TRBV5-4 with TRBJ2-7; maybe TRBD1 (5 bases). Trimming stripped 2 bases from V and 1 base from J, with 13 bases between. Germline V gene lookup returns CDR1 SGHNT and CDR2 YYREEE (reference sequence). This CDR3 is built from 15 residues. The CDR3 DNA reads as TGTGCCAGCAGCTTAACAGGTAGTTTATCCTACGAGCAGTACTTC. Its translation is CASSLTGSLSYEQYF.

In DNA form, the CDR3 reads TGTGCCAGCAGCTTGACGACAGCTACGAACACCGGGGAGCTGTTTTTT. Residues: CASSLTTATNTGELFF. The rearrangement links TRBV5-6 to TRBJ2-2, with TRBD1 as a possible D gene (5 bases). V lost 1 base and J 0 bases, leaving 10 bases between the germline ends. The CDR3 consists of 16 residues. Germline loops: CDR1 SGHDT, CDR2 YYEEEE. Supplemented by reference TRBV5-6 and TRBJ2-2, the full variable domain reads DAGVTQSPTHLIKTRGQQVTLRCSPKSGHDTVSWYQQALGQGPQFIFQYYEEEERQRGNFPDRFSGHQFPNYSSELNVNALLLGDSALYLCASSLTTATNTGELFFGEGSRLTVL.